The sequence of this TCR beta chain was determined in a study of OX40 agonist ivuxolimab in advanced cancers. The overall study: Patients achieving partial responses numbered three: one hepatocellular carcinoma case and two cutaneous melanoma cases.

Measured with immunoSEQ multiplex PCR; TCRdb has only the in-frame clones, and not every one. The sample has around 70,000 clones, approximately 90% seen once; the top ten hold 6.5% to 8.5%. Blood sampling took place at baseline, cycle 4 day 1, and cycle 7 day 1. CDR3 length: 20 residues. Here the sequenced sample was CD4+ or CD8+ T cells sorted from blood, taken in a trial of the OX40 agonist ivuxolimab. The V and J genes are TRBV21-1 and TRBJ2-4; TRBD2 is the table's D call, not checked against the DNA. TRBV21-1 is classified as a pseudogene. This sequence originates from an adult with an advanced solid tumor such as melanoma, head and neck, liver or kidney cancer. The CDR3, as DNA: TGTGCCAGCCCCACGGCCCCCCACCCGGGACTAATCGGAACCAAAAACATTCAGTACTTC. Amino acids: CASPTAPHPGLIGTKNIQYF.